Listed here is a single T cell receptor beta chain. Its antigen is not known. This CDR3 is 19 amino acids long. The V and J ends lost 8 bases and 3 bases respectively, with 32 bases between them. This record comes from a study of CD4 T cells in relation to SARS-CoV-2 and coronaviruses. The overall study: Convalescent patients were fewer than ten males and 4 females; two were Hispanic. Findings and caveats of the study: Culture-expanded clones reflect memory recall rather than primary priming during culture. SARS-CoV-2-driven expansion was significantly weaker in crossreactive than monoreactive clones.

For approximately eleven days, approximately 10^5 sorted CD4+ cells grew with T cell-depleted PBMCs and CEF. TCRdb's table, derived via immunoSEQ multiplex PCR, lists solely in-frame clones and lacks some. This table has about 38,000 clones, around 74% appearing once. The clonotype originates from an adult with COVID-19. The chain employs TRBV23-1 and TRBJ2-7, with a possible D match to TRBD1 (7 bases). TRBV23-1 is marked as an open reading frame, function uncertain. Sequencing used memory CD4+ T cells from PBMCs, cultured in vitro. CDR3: CASQPAAGTEVHSLYEQYF. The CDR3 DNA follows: TGCGCCAGCCAGCCCGCTGCGGGGACAGAGGTACATTCTCTCTACGAGCAGTACTTC.